This passage covers 3 T cell receptor beta chains from one sample sequenced in a study of blood T cell repertoires in COVID-19. Using immunoSEQ multiplex PCR, the repertoire was profiled, and TCRdb retains in-frame clones only, with some absent. The sample lists about 120,000 clones; around 89% were seen once. The sequencing input was peripheral blood. The receptors were gathered from a woman in her forties or fifties with acute or convalescent COVID-19.

The gene calls are TRBV24-1 and TRBJ1-2; D call uncertain. Looked up from germline, CDR1 is KGHDR and CDR2 is SFDVKD. V was trimmed by 2 bases and J by 1 base, leaving 7 bases between them. The CDR3 covers 14 residues. The CDR3 sequence is CATSDSPVNYGYTF. The CDR3, as DNA: TGTGCCACCAGTGATTCGCCGGTTAACTATGGCTACACCTTC.

This clone has only a few counts. V usage is TRBV30 and J usage is TRBJ1-6, with D possibly being TRBD1 (6 bases). The CDR3 runs 15 residues. Germline lookup yields CDR1 GTSNPN and CDR2 SVGIG (reference sequence). Between the trimmed V and J ends, which lost 4 bases and 6 bases, there was a span of 16 bases. This CDR3 is CAWTIMTGGNSPLHF. The CDR3 DNA reads TGTGCCTGGACCATCATGACAGGCGGTAATTCACCCCTCCACTTT. Filled out from reference TRBV30 and TRBJ1-6, the complete variable domain reads SQTIHQWPATLVQPVGSPLSLECTVEGTSNPNLYWYRQAAGRGLQLLFYSVGIGQISSEVPQNLSASRPQDRQFILSSKKLLLSDSGFYLCAWTIMTGGNSPLHFGNGTRLTVT.

The chain is built from TRBV7-2 and TRBJ2-1; maybe TRBD1 (6 bases). The length of the CDR3 is 14 residues. CDR1 and CDR2 (germline): SGHTA, FQGNSA. The germline V and J ends were trimmed by 1 base and 8 bases, with 12 bases remaining between them. In DNA form, the CDR3 reads TGTGCCAGCAGCTTAGGAGCCAGGGGTGATGAGCAGTTCTTC. Its translation: CASSLGARGDEQFF.